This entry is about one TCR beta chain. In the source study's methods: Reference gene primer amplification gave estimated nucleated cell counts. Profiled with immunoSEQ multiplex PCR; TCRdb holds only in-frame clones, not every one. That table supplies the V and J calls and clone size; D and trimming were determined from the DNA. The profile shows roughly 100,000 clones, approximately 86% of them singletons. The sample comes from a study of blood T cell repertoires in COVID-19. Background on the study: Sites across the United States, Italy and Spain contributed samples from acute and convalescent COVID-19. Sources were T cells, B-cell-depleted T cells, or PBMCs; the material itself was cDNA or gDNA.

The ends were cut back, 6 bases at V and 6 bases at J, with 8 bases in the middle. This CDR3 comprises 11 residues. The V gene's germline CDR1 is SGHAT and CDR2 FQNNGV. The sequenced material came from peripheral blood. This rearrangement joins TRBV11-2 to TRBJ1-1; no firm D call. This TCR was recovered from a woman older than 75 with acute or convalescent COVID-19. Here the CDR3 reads CASSSRAEAFF. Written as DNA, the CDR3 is TGTGCCAGCAGTTCTCGCGCTGAAGCTTTCTTT. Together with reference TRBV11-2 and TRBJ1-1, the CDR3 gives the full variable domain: EAGVAQSPRYKIIEKRQSVAFWCNPISGHATLYWYQQILGQGPKLLIQFQNNGVVDDSQLPKDRFSAERLKGVDSTLKIQPAKLEDSAVYLCASSSRAEAFFGQGTRLTVV.